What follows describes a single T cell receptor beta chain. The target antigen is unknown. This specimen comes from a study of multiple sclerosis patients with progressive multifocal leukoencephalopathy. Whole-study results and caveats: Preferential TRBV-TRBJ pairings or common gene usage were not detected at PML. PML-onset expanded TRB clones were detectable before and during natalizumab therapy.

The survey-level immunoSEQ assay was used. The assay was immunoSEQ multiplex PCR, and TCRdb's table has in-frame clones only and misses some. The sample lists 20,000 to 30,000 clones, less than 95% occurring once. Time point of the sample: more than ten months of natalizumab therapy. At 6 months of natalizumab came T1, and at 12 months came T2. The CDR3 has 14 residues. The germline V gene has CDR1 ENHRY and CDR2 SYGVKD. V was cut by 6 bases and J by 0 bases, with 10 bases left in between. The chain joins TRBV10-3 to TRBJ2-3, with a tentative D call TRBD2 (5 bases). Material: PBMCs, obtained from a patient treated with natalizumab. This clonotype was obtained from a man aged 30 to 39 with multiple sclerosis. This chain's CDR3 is CAISGRTSTDTQYF. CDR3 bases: TGTGCCATCAGCGGACGGACTAGCACAGATACGCAGTATTTT.